This T cell receptor (beta chain) was captured in a study of cytomegalovirus exposure and HLA in healthy donors. Findings of the study overall: In a later analysis, at a false discovery rate of 0.05, 15,000 to 20,000 TCR beta sequences were associated with HLA alleles. Most TCRs appeared rarely, but some public TCRs recurred in many donors.

Turning to this clone: Its antigen is unidentified.

Healthy bone marrow donors supplied every sample. While unrecorded immune exposures were likely, the donors were nominally healthy when sampled. The PCR contained 60 Vbeta and 13 Jbeta primers. The method was immunoSEQ multiplex PCR; TCRdb's version includes in-frame clones alone and lacks a portion of them. This table has approximately 180,000 clones, approximately 85% appearing once. The CDR3 loop spans 15 amino acids. Trimming removed 0 bases from V and 6 bases from J, with 12 bases in between. CDR1 is ENHRY, CDR2 SYGVKD, per germline. The receptor was isolated from a girl aged 10 to 17 in good health and CMV-seropositive. The chain has TRBV10-3 and TRBJ1-3; D gene uncertain. The sequenced sample consisted of PBMCs. The CDR3 region is CAISESVVLENTIYF. CDR3 nucleotide sequence: TGTGCCATCAGTGAGTCTGTGGTCTTAGAAAACACCATATATTTT.